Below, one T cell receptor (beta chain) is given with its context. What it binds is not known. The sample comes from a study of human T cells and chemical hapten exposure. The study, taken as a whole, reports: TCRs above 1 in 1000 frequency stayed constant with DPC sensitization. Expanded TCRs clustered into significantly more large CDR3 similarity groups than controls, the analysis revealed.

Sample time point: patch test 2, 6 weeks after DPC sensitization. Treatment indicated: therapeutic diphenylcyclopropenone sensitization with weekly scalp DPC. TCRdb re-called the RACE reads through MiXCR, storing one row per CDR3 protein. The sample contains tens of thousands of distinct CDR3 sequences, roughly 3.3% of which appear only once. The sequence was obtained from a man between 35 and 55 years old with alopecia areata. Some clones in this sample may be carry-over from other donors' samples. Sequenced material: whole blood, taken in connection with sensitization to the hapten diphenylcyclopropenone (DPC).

Here the CDR3 DNA reads TGTGCCAGCAGCCCTGCGGGGGAACCCTACAATGAGCAGTTCTTC. Amino acids: CASSPAGEPYNEQFF. The chain carries TRBV11-2 and TRBJ2-1; TRBD2 matches at 7 bases. CDR3 size: 15 residues. CDR1 is SGHAT and CDR2 is FQNNGV in the germline V gene. The junction had 6 bases not matched to a gene; V was cut back by 5 bases and J by 2 bases.